This TCR beta chain was captured by sequencing in a study of blood T cell repertoires in COVID-19. About the study: Whether acute or convalescent, the COVID-19 samples came from the United States, Italy and Spain.

Original processing methods: Researchers report that nucleated cell counts were estimated from reference gene primer amplification. Clones were sequenced by immunoSEQ multiplex PCR, and TCRdb holds only the in-frame ones, with some missing. V, J and clone size are taken as reported in that table, and D and trimming were inferred from the DNA itself. This table has a few hundred thousand clones, around 92% appearing once. CDR3 length equals 15 residues. J gave up 5 bases and V 2 bases, and 2 bases lay outside the gene matches. Per germline, CDR1 MRHNA and CDR2 SNTAGT. The chain couples TRBV6-4 to TRBJ2-1; TRBD1 agrees at 11 bases. The material sequenced was peripheral blood. The TCR sequence derives from a middle-aged man with acute or convalescent COVID-19. For the CDR3, the DNA is TGTGCCAGCAGTGACGGGGACAGGGGGGACAATGAGCAGTTCTTC. Translating it yields CASSDGDRGDNEQFF.